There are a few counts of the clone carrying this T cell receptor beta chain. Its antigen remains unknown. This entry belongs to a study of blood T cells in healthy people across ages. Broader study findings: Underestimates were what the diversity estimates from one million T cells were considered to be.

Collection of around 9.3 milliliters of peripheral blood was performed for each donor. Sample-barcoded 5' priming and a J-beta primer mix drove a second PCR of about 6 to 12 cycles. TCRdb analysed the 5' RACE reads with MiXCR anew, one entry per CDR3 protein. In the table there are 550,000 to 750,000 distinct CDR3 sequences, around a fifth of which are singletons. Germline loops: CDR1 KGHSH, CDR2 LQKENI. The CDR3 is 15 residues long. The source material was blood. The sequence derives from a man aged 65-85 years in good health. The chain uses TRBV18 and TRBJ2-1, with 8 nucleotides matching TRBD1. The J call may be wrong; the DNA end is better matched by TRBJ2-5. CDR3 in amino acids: CASSLKDRVGETQYF. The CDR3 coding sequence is TGTGCCAGCTCACTTAAGGACAGGGTTGGAGAGACCCAGTACTTC.